This T cell receptor (beta chain) is from a study of shared clonotypes between healthy human individuals. The germline CDR1 and CDR2 sequences are MRHNA and SNTAGT. V lost 4 bases and J lost 7, with 11 bases in between. The CDR3 runs to 14 residues. The assay ran at deep level. PCR replicates performed on unsorted PBMC used 300 to 350 ng DNA, 30,000 or so T cell genomes. Researchers sequenced unsorted PBMC DNA using ten immunoSEQ deep assay plates. TCRdb's table, derived via immunoSEQ multiplex PCR, lists solely in-frame clones and lacks some. The sample includes 450,000 to 650,000 clones, around 78% of them seen just once.

The chain combines TRBV6-4 with TRBJ1-6; maybe TRBD1 (5 bases). This sequence originates from a woman aged 40 to 50 in good health. Some clones in this sample may be carry-over from other donors' samples. The sequenced material came from PBMCs. The CDR3 loop is CASSVETANSPLHF. The DNA of the CDR3 is TGTGCCAGCAGTGTTGAGACAGCAAATTCACCCCTCCACTTT.